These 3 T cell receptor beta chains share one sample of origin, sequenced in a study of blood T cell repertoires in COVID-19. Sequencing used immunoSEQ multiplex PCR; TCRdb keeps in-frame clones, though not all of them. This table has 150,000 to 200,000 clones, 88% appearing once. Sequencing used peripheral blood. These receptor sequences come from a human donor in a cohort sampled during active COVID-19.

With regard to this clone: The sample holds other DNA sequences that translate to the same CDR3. CDR3 sequence: CASSSSTDTQYF. CDR3 sequence (DNA): TGTGCCAGCAGTTCTTCCACAGATACGCAGTATTTT. The V gene is TRBV7-8, the J gene TRBJ2-3; D remains unclear. Between the trimmed V and J ends, which lost 6 bases and 2 bases, there was a span of 6 bases. Germline V gives CDR1 SGHVS, CDR2 FQNEAQ. The CDR3 covers 12 residues. Drawing the rest from reference TRBV7-8 and TRBJ2-3, the complete variable domain is GAGVSQSPRYKVAKRGQDVALRCDPISGHVSLFWYQQALGQGPEFLTYFQNEAQLDKSGLPSDRFFAERPEGSVSTLKIQRTQQEDSAVYLCASSSSTDTQYFGPGTRLTVL.

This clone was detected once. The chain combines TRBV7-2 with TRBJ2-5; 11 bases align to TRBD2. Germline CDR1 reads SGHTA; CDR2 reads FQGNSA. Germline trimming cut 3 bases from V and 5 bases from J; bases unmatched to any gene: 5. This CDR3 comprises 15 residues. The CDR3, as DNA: TGTGCCAGCAGCTTGGATCCTAGCGGGAGGGAGACCCAGTACTTC. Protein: CASSLDPSGRETQYF.

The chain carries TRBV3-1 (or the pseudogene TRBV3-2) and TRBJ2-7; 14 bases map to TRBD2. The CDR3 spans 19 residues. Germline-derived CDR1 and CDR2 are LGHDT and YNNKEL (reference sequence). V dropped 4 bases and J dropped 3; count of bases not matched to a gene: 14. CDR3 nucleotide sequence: TGTGCCAGCAGCCGCAAATCGCCCAGACTAGCGGGAGGGCTCTACGAGCAGTACTTC. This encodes CASSRKSPRLAGGLYEQYF.